This T cell receptor beta chain comes out of a study of monozygotic twins with inflammatory bowel disease. Reanalyzing the 5' RACE reads, TCRdb keeps one entry per CDR3 protein, without DNA. Recorded for this sample: around 450,000 distinct CDR3 sequences. Germline assignment: CDR1 SGHRS and CDR2 YFSETQ. This CDR3 is 15 amino acids long. The clonotype originates from a human donor with ulcerative colitis or Crohn's disease, or a healthy co-twin of an affected twin (not recorded which). The specimen was blood. The gene calls are TRBV5-1 and TRBJ2-7; the TRBD1 assignment by TCRdb is unverifiable without DNA. CDR3 residues: CASSLLGPDRGEQYF.